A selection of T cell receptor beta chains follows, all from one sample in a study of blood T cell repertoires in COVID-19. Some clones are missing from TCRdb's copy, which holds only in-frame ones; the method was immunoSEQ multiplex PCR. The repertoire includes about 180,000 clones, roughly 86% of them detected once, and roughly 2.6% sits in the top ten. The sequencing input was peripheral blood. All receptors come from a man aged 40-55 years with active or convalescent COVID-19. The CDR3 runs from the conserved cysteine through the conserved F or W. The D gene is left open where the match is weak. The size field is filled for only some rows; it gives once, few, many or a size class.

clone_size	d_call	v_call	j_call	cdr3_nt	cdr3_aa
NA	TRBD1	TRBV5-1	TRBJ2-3	TGCGCCAGCAGCTTGCGGACAGGGCGCACAGATACGCAGTATTTT	CASSLRTGRTDTQYF
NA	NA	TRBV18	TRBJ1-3	TGTGCCAGCTCACCACCCGCGGGGCGGGCGCAAGGAAACACCATATATTTT	CASSPPAGRAQGNTIYF
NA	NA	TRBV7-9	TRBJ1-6	TGTGCCAGCAGCTTAGGTTCGGCAGGTGGAAATTCACCCCTCCACTTT	CASSLGSAGGNSPLHF
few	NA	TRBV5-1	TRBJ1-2	TGCGCCAGCAGCAATTATAGTACTAACTATGGCTACACCTTC	CASSNYSTNYGYTF
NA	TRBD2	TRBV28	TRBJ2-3	TGTGCCAGCAGTCCCCCAGCGGGGGGCGACAGTGATACGCAGTATTTT	CASSPPAGGDSDTQYF
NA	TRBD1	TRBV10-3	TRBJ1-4	TGTGCCATTAAGAAGGGGGCCAGAGAGGAAAAACTGTTTTTT	CAIKKGAREEKLFF
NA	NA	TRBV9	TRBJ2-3	TGTGCCAGCAGCGTATCTGCCGGCCGGGAAGATACGCAGTATTTT	CASSVSAGREDTQYF
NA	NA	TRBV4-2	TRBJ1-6	TGTGCCAGCAGCCAAGGGGCAGGGTTTTATGATTCACCCCTCCACTTT	CASSQGAGFYDSPLHF
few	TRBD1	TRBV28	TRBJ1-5	TGTGCCAGCTTGACAGGGGGTCAGCCCCAGCATTTT	CASLTGGQPQHF
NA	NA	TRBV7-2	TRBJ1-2	TGTGCCAGCAGCTTACCCCCAGCGGTCAACTATGGCTACACCTTC	CASSLPPAVNYGYTF
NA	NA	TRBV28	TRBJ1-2	TGTGCCAGCAGTTCGGGGGTCAGTAACTATGGCTACACCTTC	CASSSGVSNYGYTF
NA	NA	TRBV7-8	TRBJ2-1	TGTGCCAGCAGCCCTCGCCTAAATGAGCAGTTCTTC	CASSPRLNEQFF
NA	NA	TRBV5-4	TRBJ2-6	TGTGCCAGCAGCTTGGGCAGGGCGGCTGGGGCCAACGTCCTGACTTTC	CASSLGRAAGANVLTF
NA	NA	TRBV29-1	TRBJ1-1	TGCAGCGTCAGGGGTATGAACACTGAAGCTTTCTTT	CSVRGMNTEAFF
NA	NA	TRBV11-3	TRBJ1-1	TGTGCCAGCAGCTTAGTTGGAGGGAACACTGAAGCTTTCTTT	CASSLVGGNTEAFF
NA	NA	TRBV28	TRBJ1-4	TGTGCCAGCAGTCTCCGCGGGAAACTGTTTTTT	CASSLRGKLFF
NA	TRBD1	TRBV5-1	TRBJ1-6	TGCGCCAGCAGCACAGGGGGCGTGAATTCACCCCTCCACTTT	CASSTGGVNSPLHF
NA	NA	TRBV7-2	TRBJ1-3	TGTGCCAGCAGCGGACAGCTCTCTGGAAACACCATATATTTT	CASSGQLSGNTIYF
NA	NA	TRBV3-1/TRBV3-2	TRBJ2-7	TGTGCCAGCAGCCACCGGACTCAATCCTACGAGCAGTACTTC	CASSHRTQSYEQYF
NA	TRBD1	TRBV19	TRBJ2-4	TGTGCCAGTAGTACATACAGGGGATTGGCCAAAAACATTCAGTACTTC	CASSTYRGLAKNIQYF
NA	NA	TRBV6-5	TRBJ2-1	TGTGCCAGCACCAACACGGGGGAGCAGTTCTTC	CASTNTGEQFF
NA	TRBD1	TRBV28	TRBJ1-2	TGTGCCAGCCTTACGCCGCAGGGCAGGGGACAGGATGGCTACACCTTC	CASLTPQGRGQDGYTF
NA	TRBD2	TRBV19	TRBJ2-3	TGTGCCAGTAGCTCCCGGACTAGCGGGGGAATCACAGATACGCAGTATTTT	CASSSRTSGGITDTQYF
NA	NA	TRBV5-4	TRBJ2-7	TGTGCCAGCAGCTTGGGGACAACCGAGCAGTACTTC	CASSLGTTEQYF
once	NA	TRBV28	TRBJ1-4	TGTGCCAGCAGTTTTCAAGGGGGAAGAGAAAAACTGTTTTTT	CASSFQGGREKLFF
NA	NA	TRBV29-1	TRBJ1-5	TGCAGCGTCGCACAGGAACTCAATCAGCCCCAGCATTTT	CSVAQELNQPQHF
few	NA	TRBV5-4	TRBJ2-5	TGTGCCAGCAGCCTCCAAGGGGTAGAGACCCAGTACTTC	CASSLQGVETQYF
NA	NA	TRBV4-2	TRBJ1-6	TGTGCCAGCAGCCCAGGCAGGGGTTATAATTCACCCCTCCACTTT	CASSPGRGYNSPLHF
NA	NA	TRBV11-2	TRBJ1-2	TGTGCCAGCAGCTTAGGGGGCCCGCGGGGCTACACCTTC	CASSLGGPRGYTF
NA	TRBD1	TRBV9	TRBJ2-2	TGTGCCAGCAGCCAAGCTTTCGGCAGGGGGATACCCGGGGAGCTGTTTTTT	CASSQAFGRGIPGELFF
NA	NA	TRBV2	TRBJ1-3	TGTGCCAGCAGTGTCAGGGCTGGAAACACCATATATTTT	CASSVRAGNTIYF
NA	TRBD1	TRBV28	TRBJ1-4	TGTGCCAGCAGTTCCCCCGGGACAGCATCTGAAAAACTGTTTTTT	CASSSPGTASEKLFF
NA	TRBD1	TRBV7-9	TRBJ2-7	TGTGCCAGCAGCAGCCCGGGACAGGGTACCTACGAGCAGTACTTC	CASSSPGQGTYEQYF
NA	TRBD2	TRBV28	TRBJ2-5	TGTGCCAGCAGTTTGCCCCTAGCGGGGGGTTCCCAAGAGACCCAGTACTTC	CASSLPLAGGSQETQYF
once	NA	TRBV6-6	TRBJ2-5	TGTGCCAGCAGTTACTCTTGGCAGTCCCAAGAGACCCAGTACTTC	CASSYSWQSQETQYF
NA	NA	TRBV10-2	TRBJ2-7	TGCGCCAGCAGTCCTACTAGCAAAGGGTCCTACGAGCAGTACTTC	CASSPTSKGSYEQYF
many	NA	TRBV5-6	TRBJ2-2	TGTGCCAGCAGCTTCGAGAGCACCGGGGAGCTGTTTTTT	CASSFESTGELFF
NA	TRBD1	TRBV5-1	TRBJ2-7	TGCGCCAGCAGCTGGGGACAGCGGACCTACGAGCAGTACTTC	CASSWGQRTYEQYF
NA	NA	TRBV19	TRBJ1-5	TGTGCCAGTAGTATCAGGGTAGGGAATAGCAATCAGCCCCAGCATTTT	CASSIRVGNSNQPQHF
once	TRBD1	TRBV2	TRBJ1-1	TGTGCCAGCGGGAGAGACAGGGGCAACACTGAAGCTTTCTTT	CASGRDRGNTEAFF